Below, 10 T cell receptor beta chains from the same sample are listed, as sequenced in a study of OX40 agonist ivuxolimab in advanced cancers. Libraries were prepared by immunoSEQ multiplex PCR; TCRdb keeps only in-frame clonotypes and omits some of them. The sample lists fewer than 45,000 clones, about three quarters seen once, with over 20% in the top ten. The starting material was CD4+ or CD8+ T cells sorted from blood, obtained in a trial of the OX40 agonist ivuxolimab. These receptors came from an adult with an advanced solid tumor such as melanoma, head and neck, liver or kidney cancer.

The V call is TRBV5-1, the J call TRBJ1-5, with 8 bases identical to TRBD1. The CDR3 extends over 16 amino acids. CDR1 is SGHRS, CDR2 YFSETQ, per germline. The J segment lost 7 bases and the V segment lost 0 bases, leaving 9 bases of the junction unmatched. The DNA for the CDR3 is TGCGCCAGCAGCTTGGTGGCAGGGGGCTTGGGACAGCCCCAGCATTTT. Amino acids: CASSLVAGGLGQPQHF.

Here the CDR3 reads CASTLDSYTEAFF. Written as DNA, the CDR3 is TGTGCCAGCACACTTGACAGTTACACTGAAGCTTTCTTT. The chain has TRBV7-2 and TRBJ1-1; D is possibly TRBD1 (5 bases). Germline CDR1 and CDR2: SGHTA and FQGNSA. Trimming removed 7 bases at V and 3 bases at J, with 12 bases between. This CDR3 is 13 amino acids long.

The rearrangement uses TRBV2 and TRBJ2-5, with 11 nucleotides matching TRBD2. Germline V gene sequence: CDR1 SNHLY, CDR2 FYNNEI. Germline trimming cut 7 bases from V and 2 bases from J; bases unmatched to any gene: 6. CDR3 length equals 15 residues. CDR3: CASIERLAGQETQYF. In DNA form, the CDR3 reads TGTGCCAGCATAGAAAGACTAGCGGGGCAAGAGACCCAGTACTTC.

V is TRBV11-2 and J is TRBJ2-1; D tentatively reads TRBD1 or TRBD2 (5 bases each). Germline CDR1 is SGHAT and CDR2 is FQNNGV. V lost 6 bases and J 8 bases, leaving 11 bases between the germline ends. The CDR3 has 12 amino acids. DNA of the CDR3: TGTGCCAGCAGTCCCGGGGCGGATGAGCAGTTCTTC. Translating it yields CASSPGADEQFF. Filled out from reference TRBV11-2 and TRBJ2-1, the complete variable domain reads EAGVAQSPRYKIIEKRQSVAFWCNPISGHATLYWYQQILGQGPKLLIQFQNNGVVDDSQLPKDRFSAERLKGVDSTLKIQPAKLEDSAVYLCASSPGADEQFFGPGTRLTVL.

This clone came up a few times. The chain has TRBV9 and TRBJ2-3, with 7 bases matching TRBD1. J lost 0 bases, V lost 3 bases, and 4 bases had no gene match. The CDR3 spans 15 residues. Germline V gene sequence: CDR1 SGDLS, CDR2 YYNGEE. The CDR3 region is CASSGQGSSTDTQYF. Here the CDR3 DNA reads TGTGCCAGCAGCGGACAGGGTTCTAGCACAGATACGCAGTATTTT. Using reference TRBV9 and TRBJ2-3 for the parts outside the CDR3, the full variable domain is DSGVTQTPKHLITATGQRVTLRCSPRSGDLSVYWYQQSLDQGLQFLIQYYNGEERAKGNILERFSAQQFPDLHSELNLSSLELGDSALYFCASSGQGSSTDTQYFGPGTRLTVL.

The CDR3 reads CSADRDLTEAFF. CDR3 DNA sequence: TGCAGCGCCGACCGGGATCTCACTGAAGCTTTCTTT. V and J are TRBV29-1 and TRBJ1-1; no firm D call. CDR3 length: 12 amino acids. The germline gives CDR1 SQVTM, CDR2 ANQGSEA. V dropped 7 bases and J dropped 4 bases, with 13 bases sitting between them.

The CDR3 reads CASSQGPLNTEAFF. CDR3 DNA sequence: TGTGCCAGCAGCCAAGGACCCTTGAACACTGAAGCTTTCTTT. The chain has TRBV6-5 and TRBJ1-1, with D unclear. Germline CDR1 MNHEY, CDR2 SVGAGI. There are 14 residues in the CDR3. Trimming stripped 6 bases from V and 0 bases from J, with 11 bases between.

This clone has a single count. The chain uses TRBV4-1 and TRBJ1-6; 11 bases fit TRBD1. Germline-derived CDR1 and CDR2 are MGHRA and YSYEKL. J gave up 10 bases and V 1 base, and 6 bases lay outside the gene matches. This CDR3 has 16 amino acids. The CDR3 loop is CASSQAPGQGESPLHF. CDR3 sequence (DNA): TGCGCCAGCAGCCAAGCCCCGGGACAGGGGGAGTCACCCCTCCACTTT.

V and J are TRBV30 and TRBJ1-1; a possible D gene is TRBD1 (6 bases). This CDR3 region has 14 residues. CDR1 is GTSNPN, CDR2 SVGIG, per germline (reference sequence). V lost 0 bases and J lost 4, with 12 bases in between. CDR3 bases: TGTGCCTGGAGTGTGGGGGGGGCAATCACTGAAGCTTTCTTT. Amino acids: CAWSVGGAITEAFF.

The chain links TRBV10-3 to TRBJ1-5; 8 bases are a match to TRBD1. Germline loops: CDR1 ENHRY, CDR2 SYGVKD. The CDR3 is made up of 14 amino acids. The ends lost 10 bases at V and 0 bases at J; junction bases unmatched: 5. CDR3: CATGGQDSNQPQHF. CDR3 in DNA: TGTGCCACGGGGGGACAGGATAGCAATCAGCCCCAGCATTTT.